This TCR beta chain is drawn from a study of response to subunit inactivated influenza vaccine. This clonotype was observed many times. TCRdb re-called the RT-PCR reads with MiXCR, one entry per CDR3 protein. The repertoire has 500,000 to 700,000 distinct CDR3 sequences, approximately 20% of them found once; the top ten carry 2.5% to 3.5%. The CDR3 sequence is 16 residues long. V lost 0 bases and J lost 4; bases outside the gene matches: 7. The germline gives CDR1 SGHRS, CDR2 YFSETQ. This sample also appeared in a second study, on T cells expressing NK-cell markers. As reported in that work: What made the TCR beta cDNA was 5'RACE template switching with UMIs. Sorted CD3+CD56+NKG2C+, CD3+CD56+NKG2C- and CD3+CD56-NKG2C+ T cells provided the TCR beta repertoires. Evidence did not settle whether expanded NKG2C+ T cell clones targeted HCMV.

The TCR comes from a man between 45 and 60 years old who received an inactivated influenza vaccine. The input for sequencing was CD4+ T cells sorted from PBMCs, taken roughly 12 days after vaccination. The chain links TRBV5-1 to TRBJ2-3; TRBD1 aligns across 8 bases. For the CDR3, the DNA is TGCGCCAGCAGCTTGGGGCCGGGACAGGTCCCAGATACGCAGTATTTT. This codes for CASSLGPGQVPDTQYF.